The clone carrying this T cell receptor beta chain was counted many times. Its antigen is unidentified. This specimen comes from a study of T cells in Graves' hyperthyroidism and ophthalmopathy. General study findings and limits: The model's output predicted ophthalmopathy at a median of roughly 6.9 months prior to onset.

Germline V gene lookup returns CDR1 SGHTA and CDR2 FQGNSA. The CDR3 contains 14 residues. The ends lost 5 bases at V and 2 bases at J; junction bases unmatched: 4. Amplification yielded TCR beta CDR3 regions, with RNA transcripts as the source. HTBI primers were employed in a first-round RT-PCR of the TCR CDR3. TCRdb passed the multiplex PCR reads through MiXCR, listing each CDR3 protein once. Of about 500,000 distinct CDR3 sequences listed, roughly 45% were seen once; the top ten hold about 40%. The chain employs TRBV7-2 and TRBJ2-7; the match to TRBD2 covers 9 bases. The material sequenced was peripheral blood or thyroid tissue (not recorded which). The sequence was obtained from an adult woman with Graves' disease, either hyperthyroidism or ophthalmopathy (not recorded which). CDR3 protein: CASSLWTSAYEQYF. The CDR3 nucleotides read TGTGCCAGCAGCCTTTGGACTAGCGCCTACGAGCAGTACTTC.